Included here is one T cell receptor beta chain sequence, with context. This clone's antigen is unknown. There are no base qualities to consult, and no much larger clone falls within one base. The data belong to a study of blood T cells in healthy people across ages (dated by TCRdb to between 2015 and 2017). As for the study more broadly: In model experiments, roughly one uniquely barcoded TCR beta cDNA molecule per two T cells was captured by template switching. Two additional independent replicas of 1 million unique cDNA reads from the same blood draw were analyzed for two donors (one aged 18 to 30 and one aged 80 or older). Age-related changes in TCR beta repertoire diversity were measured in the study by deep sequencing normalized with unique cDNA molecular identifiers. To avoid experimental bias, donors of different ages were spread randomly across the sequencing lanes. The donors were split into four age groups: young (average about 16 years), middle-aged (39), aged (approximately 60) and long-lived (under 90).

Looking up the germline V gene yields CDR1 MNHEY and CDR2 SVGEGT. V and J are truncated by 2 bases and 5 bases respectively, leaving an intervening sequence of 10 bases. The CDR3 measures 14 amino acids from cysteine to phenylalanine. Here the CDR3 DNA is all that survives: 42 bases in frame from base 1. To prepare the library, 5' RACE was applied. Instrument on record: Illumina HiSeq 2500. A second roughly 6 to 12 cycle PCR used a sample-barcoded 5' primer and a J-beta primer mix. Each TCR beta cDNA molecule received a unique molecular identifier from a template-switch 5' adaptor carrying 12 random nucleotides. Each sample yielded at least 3 million CDR3-containing paired-end reads. All of the RNA was converted into first-strand cDNA using the Mint cDNA synthesis kit, with a TRBC-specific oligonucleotide serving as the primer. Following uracil-DNA glycosylase treatment, all cDNA underwent a first 18-cycle PCR with the universal primers M1SS and BC2_uni_R. Per the source publication's procedure: Normalization of each sample was performed by random selection of 1 million high-quality reads, each carrying a distinct molecular identifier. Reads with shared molecular identifiers were discarded instead of being binned into consensus sequences. MiTCR, with a Q25 quality threshold and the strictest error-elimination algorithm, was used for CDR3 identification, clonotype clustering and error correction. Lower-bound total TCR beta diversity was estimated with a nonparametric unseen species model using Euler transformation. TCRdb reprocessed the public reads (quality trimming at Q25 with fastp, clone calling with MiXCR) and kept in-frame beta chains. Records with the same CDR3 protein are collapsed into one entry carrying the most frequent genes and DNA. TCRdb, not the authors, supplied the V and J calls. The sample records approximately 1,000,000 distinct CDR3 sequences, 40% to 45% of which are singletons. The ten largest clonotypes hold over 15% of the sample.

Donors were about 36 systemically healthy Caucasian individuals from Russia aged about 6 to 100 years. About 10 milliliters of peripheral blood were drawn from each donor into EDTA-treated Vacutainer tubes. Ficoll-Paque density-gradient centrifugation was used to isolate PBMCs, with at least 6.5 million per sample. Total RNA, at least 6 micrograms per sample, was extracted from PBMCs with Trizol reagent. The percentages of naive CD45RAhigh/CD27high T cells were determined by flow cytometry on a PBMC aliquot from every donor. The investigation overall reported the following: Donor CMV infection status was unknown, potentially confounding age-related changes in expanded clonotypes. Bulk unsorted PBMC profiling prevented conclusive comparison of naive and antigen-experienced compartments. Total diversity estimates from one million sequenced T cells were considered lower bounds and underestimates. As age increased, observed TCR beta diversity per million T cells dropped in a roughly linear way, and a significant reduction was already evident by age about 40. Observed TCR beta diversity correlated strongly with the percentage of naive T cells measured by flow cytometry. Compared with the aged group, the long-lived group had more naive CD4+ T cells, fewer expanded clones and increased TCR diversity, suggesting age selection.

The sequenced sample consisted of blood. This receptor was obtained from a woman aged 55 to 70 in good health. Here the chain combines TRBV6-2 or TRBV6-3 and TRBJ2-1, with no confident D gene call. The sequenced DNA: TGTGCCAGCAGTTACCCGACTCAGCACAATGAGCAGTTCTTC. This translates into CASSYPTQHNEQFF.